These 28 T cell receptor beta chains were all obtained from the same sample, sequenced in a study of T-cell memory formation after mild COVID-19. MiXCR, applied by TCRdb to the 5' RACE reads, yields one record per CDR3 protein. The sample contains 210,000 or so distinct CDR3 sequences, about 16% of which appear only once. Specimen: PBMCs or a T cell subset sorted from them (not recorded which). These receptors were taken from an adult woman who had mild COVID-19 (a few samples of this study predate the infection). Cell type and time point are not known.

This sequence joins TRBV20-1 and TRBJ2-1; 9 positions match TRBD2. The CDR3 spans 15 residues. Germline V gene lookup returns CDR1 DFQATT and CDR2 SNEGSKA (reference sequence). The J segment lost 0 bases and the V segment lost 1 base, leaving 1 base of the junction unmatched. CDR3 protein: CSARAREGSYNEQFF. CDR3 bases: TGCAGTGCTAGAGCGCGGGAGGGCTCCTACAATGAGCAGTTCTTC.

This chain uses TRBV4-3 with TRBJ1-1; D unresolved. V was pared by 0 bases and J by 7 bases, with 9 bases between. The germline V gene encodes CDR1 LGHNA and CDR2 YSLEER. This CDR3 comprises 13 residues. The CDR3 protein is CASSQDRRGEAFF. The CDR3 coding sequence is TGCGCCAGCAGCCAAGATCGGCGGGGTGAAGCTTTCTTT.

In its sample, this clonotype was seen a few times. This chain uses TRBV20-1 with TRBJ2-7; 7 nucleotides agree with TRBD1. The CDR3 sequence is 15 residues long. Germline CDR1 is DFQATT and CDR2 is SNEGSKA (reference sequence). V shed 2 bases, J shed 3 bases, and the junction held 10 bases outside the gene matches. In nucleotides, the CDR3 is TGCAGTGCTAGAAAAGGGGGCCGTTATGGCTACGAGCAGTACTTC. It is translated as CSARKGGRYGYEQYF.

The chain recombines TRBV7-2 with TRBJ2-7; TRBD1 or TRBD2 may be the D gene (5 bases each). The CDR3 runs to 16 residues. Germline V gene lookup returns CDR1 SGHTA and CDR2 FQGNSA. The germline V and J ends were trimmed by 7 bases and 2 bases, with 21 bases remaining between them. The CDR3 is CASTSQGPSSTYEQYF. The CDR3, as DNA: TGTGCCAGCACCTCTCAGGGACCTAGCAGCACCTACGAGCAGTACTTC.

The chain recombines TRBV10-3 with TRBJ2-3, with D unresolved. With 2 bases removed from V and 3 bases from J, the gap between germline ends came to 12 bases. This CDR3 region has 15 residues. Germline loops: CDR1 ENHRY, CDR2 SYGVKD. Here the CDR3 reads CAISEAGRPTDTQYF. CDR3 in DNA: TGTGCCATCAGTGAGGCTGGCAGGCCGACAGATACGCAGTATTTT.

The chain links TRBV9 to TRBJ2-5; 10 bases are shared with TRBD2. CDR3 length equals 16 residues. The J segment lost 5 bases and the V segment lost 1 base, leaving 8 bases of the junction unmatched. Germline V gene lookup returns CDR1 SGDLS and CDR2 YYNGEE. In DNA form, the CDR3 reads TGTGCCAGCAGCGTAAGCCTAGCGGGAGTCTGGGAGACCCAGTACTTC. It translates to CASSVSLAGVWETQYF.

This clonotype has a handful of counts. The gene calls are TRBV5-6 and TRBJ2-2; a possible D gene is TRBD2 (5 bases). Germline V gene lookup returns CDR1 SGHDT and CDR2 YYEEEE. The CDR3 covers 14 residues. V was trimmed by 1 base and J by 7 bases, leaving 11 bases between them. The CDR3 bases are TGTGCCAGCAGCTTGACCTCGGGGATCGGGGAGCTGTTTTTT. This sequence encodes CASSLTSGIGELFF.

CDR3 DNA: TGCGCCAGCAGCTTGGCGGGACAGGGCGGCAACGAGCAGTACTTC. Residues: CASSLAGQGGNEQYF. V gene TRBV5-1 combines with J gene TRBJ2-7; TRBD1 aligns across 9 bases. Germline V gene lookup returns CDR1 SGHRS and CDR2 YFSETQ. V lost 0 bases to trimming and J lost 5 bases; unmatched junction nucleotides: 6. The length of the CDR3 is 15 residues. Full variable domain (missing parts from reference TRBV5-1 and TRBJ2-7): KAGVTQTPRYLIKTRGQQVTLSCSPISGHRSVSWYQQTPGQGLQFLFEYFSETQRNKGNFPGRFSGRQFSNSRSEMNVSTLELGDSALYLCASSLAGQGGNEQYFGPGTRLTVT.

The chain couples TRBV29-1 to TRBJ2-2, with D unclear. The V and J ends lost 6 bases and 7 bases respectively, with 15 bases between them. This CDR3 region has 13 residues. CDR1 and CDR2 from the germline V gene are SQVTM and ANQGSEA. The CDR3 protein is CSVETHPGGELFF. Here the CDR3 DNA reads TGCAGCGTCGAGACCCATCCCGGCGGGGAGCTGTTTTTT.

The sample holds many counts of this clonotype. The CDR3 DNA reads TGTGCCTGGAGGAGGCGGAGGGGGGTCCGCACAACTATCAATGAGCAGTTCTTC. Translation: CAWRRRRGVRTTINEQFF. The chain combines TRBV30 with TRBJ2-1; D assignment may be TRBD1 or TRBD2 (6 bases each). Germline CDR1 is GTSNPN and CDR2 is SVGIG (reference sequence). The CDR3 runs 18 residues. V was pared by 3 bases and J by 6 bases, with 27 bases between.

This clonotype showed up just a few times. In DNA form, the CDR3 reads TGTGCCAGCAGCTCCCCACCGGGACAGGGGAACCCCCTGAACACTGAAGCTTTCTTT. Amino acid sequence: CASSSPPGQGNPLNTEAFF. The chain joins TRBV11-3 to TRBJ1-1; TRBD1 aligns across 10 bases. Germline V gene sequence: CDR1 SGHNT, CDR2 YENEEA. The CDR3 has 19 residues. V lost 4 bases, J lost 0 bases, and 14 bases stayed unmatched. Filled out from reference TRBV11-3 and TRBJ1-1, the complete variable domain reads EAGVVQSPRYKIIEKKQPVAFWCNPISGHNTLYWYLQNLGQGPELLIRYENEEAVDDSQLPKDRFSAERLKGVDSTLKIQPAELGDSAVYLCASSSPPGQGNPLNTEAFFGQGTRLTVV.

This clonotype was observed once. The V call is TRBV6-4, the J call TRBJ2-3, with 12 bases fitting TRBD2. Germline values: CDR1 MRHNA, CDR2 SNTAGT. The CDR3 runs to 15 residues. The trim removed 4 bases at V and 4 bases at J, leaving 3 bases unmatched. The CDR3: CASSATSGGSDTQYF. The CDR3 DNA reads TGTGCCAGCAGTGCGACTAGCGGGGGATCAGATACGCAGTATTTT.

This sequence joins TRBV3-1 and TRBJ1-4; D is ambiguous. V lost 4 bases and J lost 11, with 20 bases in between. Germline V gene lookup returns CDR1 LGHDT and CDR2 YNNKEL (reference sequence). CDR3 length: 15 amino acids. The CDR3 nucleotides are TGTGCCAGCAGCCCCCAGAGAGGGCAGTCTGCGAAACTGTTTTTT. Translating it yields CASSPQRGQSAKLFF.

The genes are TRBV7-8 and TRBJ2-5; D ambiguous. Per germline, CDR1 SGHVS and CDR2 FQNEAQ. The CDR3 consists of 14 residues. V gave up 5 bases and J gave up 9 bases, with 19 bases separating them. The CDR3 region is CASSREVQLAAQYF. The CDR3 region has the DNA TGTGCCAGCAGCCGAGAGGTTCAACTGGCAGCCCAGTACTTC. The full variable domain, completed using reference TRBV7-8 and TRBJ2-5, is GAGVSQSPRYKVAKRGQDVALRCDPISGHVSLFWYQQALGQGPEFLTYFQNEAQLDKSGLPSDRFFAERPEGSVSTLKIQRTQQEDSAVYLCASSREVQLAAQYFGPGTRLLVL.

The rearrangement joins TRBV12-3 or TRBV12-4 to TRBJ2-5; 7 bases are shared with TRBD1. V was clipped by 3 bases and J by 1 base; unmatched bases: 11. This CDR3 is 17 amino acids long. CDR3 DNA: TGTGCCAGCAGTTTGCGTTCGACAGGGAGAGTCCAAGAGACCCAGTACTTC. The encoded protein is CASSLRSTGRVQETQYF.

The CDR3 here is CASELAGGTGELFF. CDR3 in DNA: TGTGCCAGCGAACTAGCGGGGGGCACCGGGGAGCTGTTTTTT. This rearrangement joins TRBV2 to TRBJ2-2; TRBD2 matches at 12 bases. This CDR3 has 14 amino acids. J lost 4 bases, V lost 8 bases, and 2 bases had no gene match. Germline V lookup: CDR1 SNHLY, CDR2 FYNNEI.

The chain recombines TRBV7-2 with TRBJ2-5, with unresolved D. The length of the CDR3 is 16 residues. Trimming left V 1 base short and J 2 bases short, with 14 bases between. Germline assignment: CDR1 SGHTA and CDR2 FQGNSA. The CDR3 reads CASSLGSIVLQETQYF. The CDR3 coding sequence is TGTGCCAGCAGCTTAGGGTCCATCGTACTGCAAGAGACCCAGTACTTC.

This chain uses TRBV7-9 with TRBJ1-2; possibly TRBD1 for D (6 bases). From germline, CDR1 is SEHNR and CDR2 FQNEAQ (reference sequence). The length of the CDR3 is 13 residues. V was pared by 7 bases and J by 7 bases, with 16 bases between. The CDR3 region has the DNA TGTGCCAGCATCCATACAGGGAGCGGTGGCTACACCTTC. Translation gives CASIHTGSGGYTF. Based on the CDR3 plus reference TRBV7-9 and TRBJ1-2, the full variable domain is DTGVSQNPRHKITKRGQNVTFRCDPISEHNRLYWYRQTLGQGPEFLTYFQNEAQLEKSRLLSDRFSAERPKGSFSTLEIQRTEQGDSAMYLCASIHTGSGGYTFGSGTRLTVV.

The chain joins TRBV15 to TRBJ1-5; 12 bases are shared with TRBD1. The CDR3 totals 15 residues. Germline V gene data show CDR1 as LNHNV and CDR2 as YYDKDF (reference sequence). Trimming removed 7 bases from V and 3 bases from J; junction bases left unmatched: 4. CDR3 DNA: TGTGCCACCACCCCGGGACAGGGGGCCAATCAGCCCCAGCATTTT. Residues: CATTPGQGANQPQHF.

The J gene is TRBJ2-7, the V gene TRBV5-1; 9 positions agree with TRBD2. J was trimmed by 4 bases and V by 4 bases; bases with no gene match: 12. Germline CDR1 SGHRS, CDR2 YFSETQ. This CDR3 region has 16 residues. The CDR3 sequence is CASSGPRLADTYEQYF. CDR3 in DNA: TGCGCCAGCAGCGGACCGAGACTAGCGGATACTTACGAGCAGTACTTC.

This clonotype was observed a handful of times. J is TRBJ2-1 and V is TRBV5-6, with 8 bases fitting TRBD1. Germline values: CDR1 SGHDT, CDR2 YYEEEE. V lost 5 bases and J lost 9; bases outside the gene matches: 7. The CDR3 covers 13 residues. This CDR3 is CASREDRVGEQFF. In nucleotides, the CDR3 is TGTGCCAGCAGAGAGGACAGGGTTGGTGAGCAGTTCTTC.

This clonotype has just a few counts. This sequence joins TRBV6-6 and TRBJ2-5; 10 bases line up with TRBD2. Per the germline V gene, CDR1 is MNHNY and CDR2 is SVGAGI (reference sequence). CDR3 size: 16 residues. The ends lost 3 bases at V and 5 bases at J; junction bases unmatched: 9. As DNA, the CDR3 is TGTGCCAGCAGTTATGGGGCTAGCGGGAGAATGGAGACCCAGTACTTC. Translated: CASSYGASGRMETQYF.

This chain links TRBV5-1 with TRBJ1-1, with D maybe TRBD1 (5 bases). The V gene lost 3 bases and the J gene lost 1 base, with 7 bases spanning the gap. Germline assignment: CDR1 SGHRS and CDR2 YFSETQ. The CDR3 runs 13 residues. The CDR3 DNA reads TGCGCCAGCAGCTCCAGGGAGAACACTGAAGCTTTCTTT. It is translated as CASSSRENTEAFF.

This clonotype was seen more than once but under ten times. This chain uses TRBV12-3 or TRBV12-4 with TRBJ2-1; 9 nucleotides match TRBD2. The CDR3 contains 15 residues. The J segment lost 4 bases and the V segment lost 4 bases, leaving 5 bases of the junction unmatched. DNA of the CDR3: TGTGCCAGCAGTTCTTCTAGCGGGGCTTACAATGAGCAGTTCTTC. Amino acid sequence: CASSSSSGAYNEQFF.

This clonotype appeared many times. The gene calls are TRBV20-1 and TRBJ2-1, with 10 nucleotides matching TRBD1. This CDR3 has 15 amino acids. Germline V gives CDR1 DFQATT, CDR2 SNEGSKA (reference sequence). Trimming took 4 bases from V and 7 from J; bases not matched to a gene: 10. Written as DNA, the CDR3 is TGCAGTGCTAAGGCGGGACAGGGGTCTCAGAATGAGCAGTTCTTC. Protein sequence: CSAKAGQGSQNEQFF.

This clonotype was observed a handful of times. The chain uses TRBV25-1 and TRBJ2-7; TRBD1 might be the D (5 bases). The CDR3 is made up of 14 amino acids. Germline CDR1 MGHDK, CDR2 SYGVNS. With 10 bases removed from V and 3 bases from J, the gap between germline ends came to 19 bases. The chain's CDR3 is CATTGPQSFYEQYF. DNA for the CDR3: TGTGCCACCACAGGACCCCAGTCGTTCTACGAGCAGTACTTC.

This clonotype was seen a few times. The CDR3 here is CSVGGTINSYEQYF. For the CDR3, the DNA is TGCAGCGTTGGCGGCACAATCAACTCCTACGAGCAGTACTTC. V usage is TRBV29-1 and J usage is TRBJ2-7; D is uncertain. V was trimmed by 4 bases and J by 0 bases, leaving 13 bases between them. The CDR3 is 14 amino acids. Germline CDR1 and CDR2: SQVTM and ANQGSEA.

This clonotype was observed a few times. The CDR3 nucleotides are TGTGCCAGCAGCCAAGCCCAGCGGGGTGAGCAGTACTTC. Its protein product is CASSQAQRGEQYF. This rearrangement joins TRBV3-1 to TRBJ2-7; 7 nucleotides match TRBD2. CDR3 length equals 13 residues. The germline V gene encodes CDR1 LGHDT and CDR2 YNNKEL (reference sequence). J lost 7 bases, V lost 1 base, and 4 bases had no gene match.